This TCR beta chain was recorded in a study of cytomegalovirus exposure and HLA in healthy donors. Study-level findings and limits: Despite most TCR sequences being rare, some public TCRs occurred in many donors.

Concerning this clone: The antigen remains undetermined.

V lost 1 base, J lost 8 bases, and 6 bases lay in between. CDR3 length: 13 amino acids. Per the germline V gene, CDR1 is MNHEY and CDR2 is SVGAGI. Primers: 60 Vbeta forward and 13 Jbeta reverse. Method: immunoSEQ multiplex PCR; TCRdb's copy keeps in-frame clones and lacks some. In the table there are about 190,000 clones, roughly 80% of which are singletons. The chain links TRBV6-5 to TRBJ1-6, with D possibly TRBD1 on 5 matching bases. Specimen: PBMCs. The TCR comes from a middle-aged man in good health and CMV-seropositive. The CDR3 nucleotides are TGTGCCAGCAGTTACTTACAGGATTCACCCCTCCACTTT. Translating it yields CASSYLQDSPLHF.